The 9 T cell receptor beta chains listed next were all sequenced from one sample in a study of T cell responses to AZD1222 COVID-19 vaccine. Clones were sequenced by immunoSEQ multiplex PCR, and TCRdb holds only the in-frame ones, with some missing. Of 150,000 or so clones in the sample, about nine tenths are singletons; the top ten hold more than 20%. The material was peripheral blood, obtained on day 0 of AZD1222 vaccination. These receptors were obtained from an adult in good health.

This sequence joins TRBV6-5 and TRBJ2-1; 7 bases align to TRBD1. CDR1 is MNHEY, CDR2 SVGAGI, per germline. V lost 6 bases, J lost 0 bases, and 2 bases stayed unmatched. This CDR3 region has 14 residues. CDR3 amino acids: CASRGQPSYNEQFF. The DNA for the CDR3 is TGTGCCAGCAGGGGACAGCCCTCCTACAATGAGCAGTTCTTC.

This clone was detected once. Here the CDR3 DNA reads TGCGCCAGCAGTCAATCGGGGGCTGGAAACACCATATATTTT. Its protein product is CASSQSGAGNTIYF. V usage is TRBV23-1 and J usage is TRBJ1-3; possibly TRBD1 for D (5 bases). TRBV23-1 is flagged as an ORF with uncertain function. The V end lost 0 bases, the J end lost 2 bases, and 5 bases lay between the germline ends. The CDR3 contains 14 residues.

The sample holds one count of this clone. The chain recombines TRBV4-2 with TRBJ1-1, with 7 bases identical to TRBD1. Germline V gives CDR1 LGHNA, CDR2 YNFKEQ. The CDR3 loop spans 15 amino acids. Trimming took 0 bases from V and 4 from J; bases not matched to a gene: 5. In nucleotides, the CDR3 is TGTGCCAGCAGCCAAGATTTGCAGGGGGGCACTGAAGCTTTCTTT. Its translation: CASSQDLQGGTEAFF.

The V call is TRBV5-1, the J call TRBJ2-7; D may be TRBD2 (7 bases). Germline-derived CDR1 and CDR2 are SGHRS and YFSETQ. Trimming cost V 6 bases and J 5 bases, with 18 bases left between them. This CDR3 has 14 amino acids. The CDR3 DNA reads as TGCGCCAGCAATCGGGGGGCCGTGGGCGACGAGCAGTACTTC. This encodes CASNRGAVGDEQYF.

V usage is TRBV5-1 and J usage is TRBJ1-4; 9 bases are a match to TRBD1. Germline V lookup: CDR1 SGHRS, CDR2 YFSETQ. The CDR3 covers 17 residues. The trim removed 0 bases at V and 8 bases at J, leaving 11 bases unmatched. Here the CDR3 DNA reads TGCGCCAGCAGCTTGGCTGGAGGGACAGGGTTTCAAGAAAAACTGTTTTTT. It encodes CASSLAGGTGFQEKLFF.

The V gene is TRBV27, the J gene TRBJ2-5; D remains unclear. Germline V CDR1 and CDR2: MNHEY, SMNVEV (reference sequence). CDR3 length equals 13 residues. V was cut by 6 bases and J by 3 bases, with 11 bases left in between. The CDR3 nucleotides are TGTGCCAGCAGCTCCATAGGAGAAGAGACCCAGTACTTC. It translates to CASSSIGEETQYF.

Only a few counts were recorded for this clone. The V gene is TRBV5-6, the J gene TRBJ1-6; tentatively, D is TRBD1 (5 bases). Trimming removed 0 bases at V and 10 bases at J, with 11 bases between. The CDR3 length is 14 residues. CDR1 and CDR2 from the germline V gene are SGHDT and YYEEEE. The CDR3 loop is CASSLGAGDSPLHF. The CDR3 nucleotides read TGTGCCAGCAGCTTGGGGGCGGGGGACTCACCCCTCCACTTT.

V usage is TRBV21-1 and J usage is TRBJ1-6. TRBV21-1 represents a pseudogene. The CDR3 is 15 residues long. CDR3 in amino acids: CARRPPGPGGAPLHF. DNA for the CDR3: TGTGCCCGCCGCCCCCCAGGACCGGGGGGCGCACCCCTCCACTTT.

The chain has TRBV28 and TRBJ1-2; D possibly corresponds to TRBD1 (6 bases). Germline CDR1 is MDHEN and CDR2 is SYDVKM. There are 13 residues in the CDR3. Trimming removed 6 bases at V and 4 bases at J, with 12 bases between. The CDR3: CASSEGGPYGYTF. The CDR3 nucleotides are TGTGCCAGCAGCGAGGGGGGGCCCTATGGCTACACCTTC.